Listed here is a single T cell receptor (beta chain). The target antigen is unknown. Scientists ran DNA taken from cultured CD4+ T cells through the Oncomine TCR Beta short-read assay for sequencing. Cultured CD4+ T cells were the source of extracted genomic DNA. A single record per CDR3 protein comes from TCRdb applying MiXCR to the PCR reads. The profile shows under 20,000 distinct CDR3 sequences, 45% to 60% of them singletons. This sample was included in a study of vaccination and CD4 T cells after COVID-19. In the study overall: Sampling after COVID took place at a median of about 98 days (range 35 to 161) following diagnosis. In culture, cells were exposed to overlapping spike peptides from SARS-CoV-2, HCoV-NL63, HCoV-OC43 and HCoV-229E.

V was shortened by 6 bases and J by 6 bases, with 18 bases between the two germline ends. Germline V gene sequence: CDR1 DFQATT, CDR2 SNEGSKA (reference sequence). The CDR3 is 15 amino acids. The treatment: roughly 10-day PBMC culture with coronavirus spike peptide pools or control peptides (ViraFEST assay). All positive PCR tests were dated between March and December 2020, predating US Alpha, Beta and Delta variants. The rearrangement uses TRBV20-1 and TRBJ1-6; TRBD1 is a possible D gene (5 bases). The sequences come from CD4+ T cells from blood, cultured in vitro, collected after SARS-CoV-2 vaccination. The receptor was derived from a human donor who had recovered from COVID-19. The chain's CDR3 is CSAPEPRGGNSPLHF. The CDR3 DNA is TGCAGTGCCCCAGAACCCCGCGGGGGTAATTCACCCCTCCACTTT.